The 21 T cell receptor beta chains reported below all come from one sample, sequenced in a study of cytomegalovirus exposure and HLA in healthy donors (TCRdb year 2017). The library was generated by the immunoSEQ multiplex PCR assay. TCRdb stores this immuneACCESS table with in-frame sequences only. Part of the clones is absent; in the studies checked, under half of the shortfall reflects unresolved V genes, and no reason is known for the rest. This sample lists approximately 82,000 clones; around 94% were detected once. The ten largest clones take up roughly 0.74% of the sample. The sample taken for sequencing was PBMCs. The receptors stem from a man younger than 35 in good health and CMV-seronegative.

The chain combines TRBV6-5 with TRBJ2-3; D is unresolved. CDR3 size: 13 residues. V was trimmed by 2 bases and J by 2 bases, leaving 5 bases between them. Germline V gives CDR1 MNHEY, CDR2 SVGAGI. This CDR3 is CASSYVITDTQYF. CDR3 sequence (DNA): TGTGCCAGCAGTTACGTCATCACAGATACGCAGTATTTT.

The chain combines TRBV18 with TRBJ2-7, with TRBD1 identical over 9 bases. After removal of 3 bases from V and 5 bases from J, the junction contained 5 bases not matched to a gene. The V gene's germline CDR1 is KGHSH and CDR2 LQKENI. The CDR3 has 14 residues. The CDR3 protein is CASSPSTGGDEQYF. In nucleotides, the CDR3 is TGTGCCAGCTCACCCTCGACAGGGGGTGACGAGCAGTACTTC.

This CDR3 is CASSPGGHTYEQYF. Here the CDR3 DNA reads TGTGCCAGCAGCCCCGGAGGGCACACCTACGAGCAGTACTTC. This chain connects TRBV5-6 to TRBJ2-7, with a possible D match to TRBD2 (6 bases). There are 14 residues in the CDR3. V lost 4 bases to trimming and J lost 2 bases, with 13 bases between them. Germline CDR1 is SGHDT and CDR2 is YYEEEE.

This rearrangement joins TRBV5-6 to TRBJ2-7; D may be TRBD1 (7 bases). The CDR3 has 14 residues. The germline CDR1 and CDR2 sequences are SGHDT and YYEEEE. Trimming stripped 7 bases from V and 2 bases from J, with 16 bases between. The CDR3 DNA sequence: TGTGCCAGCTCAGGAGGAGGGGGCGCCTACGAGCAGTACTTC. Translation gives CASSGGGGAYEQYF. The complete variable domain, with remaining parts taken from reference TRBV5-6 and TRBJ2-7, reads DAGVTQSPTHLIKTRGQQVTLRCSPKSGHDTVSWYQQALGQGPQFIFQYYEEEERQRGNFPDRFSGHQFPNYSSELNVNALLLGDSALYLCASSGGGGAYEQYFGPGTRLTVT.

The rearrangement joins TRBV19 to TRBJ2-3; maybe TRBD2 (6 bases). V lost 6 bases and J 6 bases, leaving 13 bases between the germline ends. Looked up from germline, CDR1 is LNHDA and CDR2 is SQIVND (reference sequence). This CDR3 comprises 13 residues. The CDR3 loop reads CASRAHGGDTQYF. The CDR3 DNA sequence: TGTGCCAGTAGGGCCCACGGGGGTGATACGCAGTATTTT.

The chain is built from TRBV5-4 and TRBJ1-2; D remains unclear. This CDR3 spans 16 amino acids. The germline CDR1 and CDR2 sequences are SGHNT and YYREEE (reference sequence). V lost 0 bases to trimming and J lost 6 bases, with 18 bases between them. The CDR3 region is CASSLDGLGPVHGYTF. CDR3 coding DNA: TGTGCCAGCAGCTTGGATGGGCTGGGTCCCGTCCATGGCTACACCTTC.

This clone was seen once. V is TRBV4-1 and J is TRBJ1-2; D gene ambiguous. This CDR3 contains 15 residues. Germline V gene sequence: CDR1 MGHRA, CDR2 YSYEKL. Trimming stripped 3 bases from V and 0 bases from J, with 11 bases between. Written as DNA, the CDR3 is TGCGCCAGCAGCCACTATCACGATGCTAACTATGGCTACACCTTC. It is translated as CASSHYHDANYGYTF.

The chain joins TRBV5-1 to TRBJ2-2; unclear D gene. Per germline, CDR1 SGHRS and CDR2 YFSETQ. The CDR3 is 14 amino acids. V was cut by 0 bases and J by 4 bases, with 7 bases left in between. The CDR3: CASSLGQFTGELFF. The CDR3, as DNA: TGCGCCAGCAGCTTGGGGCAGTTCACCGGGGAGCTGTTTTTT.

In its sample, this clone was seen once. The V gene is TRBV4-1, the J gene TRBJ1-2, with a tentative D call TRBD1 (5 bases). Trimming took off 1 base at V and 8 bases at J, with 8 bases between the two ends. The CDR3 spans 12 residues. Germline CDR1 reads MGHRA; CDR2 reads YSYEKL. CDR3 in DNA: TGCGCCAGCAGCCAAGGGCGGGGGGGCTACACCTTC. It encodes CASSQGRGGYTF.

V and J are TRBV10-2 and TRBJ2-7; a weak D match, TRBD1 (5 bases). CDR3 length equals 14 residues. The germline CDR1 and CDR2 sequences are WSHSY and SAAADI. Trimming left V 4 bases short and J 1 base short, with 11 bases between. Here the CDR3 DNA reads TGCGCCAGCAGTGTCCAGGGCTCATCCTACGAGCAGTACTTC. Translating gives CASSVQGSSYEQYF.

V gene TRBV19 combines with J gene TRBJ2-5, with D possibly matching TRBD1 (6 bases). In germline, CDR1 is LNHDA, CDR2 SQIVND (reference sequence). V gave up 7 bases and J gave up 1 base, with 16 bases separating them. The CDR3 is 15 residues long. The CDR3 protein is CASTHGGRGQETQYF. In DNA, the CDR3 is TGTGCCAGTACTCATGGGGGCAGGGGCCAAGAGACCCAGTACTTC.

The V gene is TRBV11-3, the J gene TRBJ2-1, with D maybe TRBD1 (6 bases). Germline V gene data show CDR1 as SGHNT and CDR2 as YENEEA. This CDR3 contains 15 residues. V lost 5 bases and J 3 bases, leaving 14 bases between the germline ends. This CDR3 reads CASSARDKDYNEQFF. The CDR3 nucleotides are TGTGCCAGCAGCGCCCGGGACAAGGACTACAATGAGCAGTTCTTC.

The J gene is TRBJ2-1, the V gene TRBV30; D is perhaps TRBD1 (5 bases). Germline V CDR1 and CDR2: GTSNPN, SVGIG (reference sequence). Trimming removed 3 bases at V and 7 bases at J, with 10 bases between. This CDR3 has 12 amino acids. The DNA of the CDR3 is TGTGCCTGGAGAGGCAGGGATAATGAGCAGTTCTTC. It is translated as CAWRGRDNEQFF.

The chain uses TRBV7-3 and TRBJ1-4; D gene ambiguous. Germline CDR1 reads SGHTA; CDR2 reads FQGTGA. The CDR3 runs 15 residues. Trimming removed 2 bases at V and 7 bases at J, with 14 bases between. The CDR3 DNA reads TGTGCCAGCAGCTTACGCCCAGTCGCGGGTGAAAAACTGTTTTTT. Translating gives CASSLRPVAGEKLFF.

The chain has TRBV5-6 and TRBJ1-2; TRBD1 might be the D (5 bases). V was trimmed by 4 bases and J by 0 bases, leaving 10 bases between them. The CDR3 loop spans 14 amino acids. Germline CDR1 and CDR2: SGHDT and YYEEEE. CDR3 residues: CASSIRDSNYGYTF. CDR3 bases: TGTGCCAGCAGCATACGGGACTCTAACTATGGCTACACCTTC.

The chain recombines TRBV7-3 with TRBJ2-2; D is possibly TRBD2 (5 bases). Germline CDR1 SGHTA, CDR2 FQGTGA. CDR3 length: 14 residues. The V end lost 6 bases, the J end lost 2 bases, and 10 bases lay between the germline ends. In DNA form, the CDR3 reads TGTGCCAGCAGAGGGAGAGCTAACACCGGGGAGCTGTTTTTT. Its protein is CASRGRANTGELFF.

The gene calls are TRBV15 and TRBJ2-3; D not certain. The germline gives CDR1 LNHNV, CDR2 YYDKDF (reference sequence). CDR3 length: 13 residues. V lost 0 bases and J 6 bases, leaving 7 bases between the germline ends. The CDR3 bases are TGTGCCACCAGCAGAGATCCCCGGGATACGCAGTATTTT. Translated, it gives CATSRDPRDTQYF. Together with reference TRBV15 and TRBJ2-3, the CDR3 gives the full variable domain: DAMVIQNPRYQVTQFGKPVTLSCSQTLNHNVMYWYQQKSSQAPKLLFHYYDKDFNNEADTPDNFQSRRPNTSFCFLDIRSPGLGDTAMYLCATSRDPRDTQYFGPGTRLTVL.

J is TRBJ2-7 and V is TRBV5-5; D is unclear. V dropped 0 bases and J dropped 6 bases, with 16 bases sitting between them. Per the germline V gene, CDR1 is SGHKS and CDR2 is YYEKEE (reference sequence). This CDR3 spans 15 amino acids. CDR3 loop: CASSLAVSYVGEQYF. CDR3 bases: TGTGCCAGCAGCTTGGCGGTTAGCTATGTTGGCGAGCAGTACTTC.

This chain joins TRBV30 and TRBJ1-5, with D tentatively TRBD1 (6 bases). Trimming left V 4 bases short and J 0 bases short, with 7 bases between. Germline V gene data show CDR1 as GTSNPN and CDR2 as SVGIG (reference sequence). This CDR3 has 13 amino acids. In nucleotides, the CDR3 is TGTGCCTGGAACAGGGATAGCAATCAGCCCCAGCATTTT. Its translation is CAWNRDSNQPQHF.

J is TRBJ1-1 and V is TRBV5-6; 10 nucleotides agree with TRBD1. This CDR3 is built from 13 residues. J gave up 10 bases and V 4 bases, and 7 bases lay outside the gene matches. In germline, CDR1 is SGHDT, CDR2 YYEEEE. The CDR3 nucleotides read TGTGCCAGCAGCCTAGACAGGGGGCGTGGAGCTTTCTTT. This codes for CASSLDRGRGAFF.

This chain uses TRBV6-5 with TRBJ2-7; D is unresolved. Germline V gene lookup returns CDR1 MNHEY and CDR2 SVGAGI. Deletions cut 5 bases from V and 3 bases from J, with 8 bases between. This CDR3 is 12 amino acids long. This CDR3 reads CASSGGYYEQYF. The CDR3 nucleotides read TGTGCCAGCAGTGGCGGTTACTACGAGCAGTACTTC.